The present T cell receptor beta chain was sequenced within a study of blood T cell repertoires in COVID-19. As for the study in general: Sites across the United States, Italy and Spain contributed samples from acute and convalescent COVID-19. Sample material is recorded as cDNA or gDNA derived from T cells, B-cell-depleted T cells, or PBMCs.

Clinical histories supplied by participants themselves formed the basis of cohort assignment. Measured with immunoSEQ multiplex PCR; TCRdb has only the in-frame clones, and not every one. The table lists around 140,000 clones, about 87% of them singletons. The length of the CDR3 is 19 residues. J lost 4 bases, V lost 2 bases, and 17 bases had no gene match. Germline CDR1 and CDR2: SEHNR and FQNEAQ (reference sequence). The sequencing input was PBMCs or T cells enriched from blood (not recorded which). This clonotype originated in a man aged 50 or older in a cohort exposed to, infected with or recovered from COVID-19 (not recorded which). The gene calls are TRBV7-9 and TRBJ2-5, with TRBD1 identical over 9 bases. The CDR3 coding sequence is TGTGCCAGCAGCTTAACAGGGGGCATCCCGCTGGGGGCCAGAGAGACCCAGTACTTC. Residues: CASSLTGGIPLGARETQYF.